The 2 T cell receptor beta chains below come from one sample, sequenced in a study of molecular identifiers for immune sequencing clone quantification. TCRdb processed the PCR reads anew with MiXCR; each CDR3 protein has one entry. The table lists a few hundred thousand distinct CDR3 sequences, over 20% of them singletons. The sequenced sample consisted of naive CD8+ T cells from blood, with Jurkat cell RNA spiked in. Subset noted: FACS-sorted CD8+CD4-CCR7+CD45RA+ naive T cells. The receptors originated from a human donor in good health. Some libraries in this study had Jurkat cell RNA spiked in.

This clonotype was found a few times. This chain's CDR3 is CATSDFLGGNSDTQYF. The CDR3 region has the DNA TGTGCCACCAGTGATTTTCTAGGAGGGAATTCGGATACGCAGTATTTT. The chain combines TRBV24-1 with TRBJ2-3; a possible D gene is TRBD2 (6 bases). V shed 1 base and J shed 6 bases, with 16 bases lying between them. The CDR3 has 16 residues. Germline V lookup: CDR1 KGHDR, CDR2 SFDVKD.

This clonotype occurred a few times. This chain joins TRBV6-5 and TRBJ2-1, with 7 bases lining up with TRBD2. The germline CDR1 and CDR2 sequences are MNHEY and SVGAGI. J lost 4 bases, V lost 8 bases, and 8 bases had no gene match. The CDR3 is 14 residues long. CDR3 amino acids: CASGLAVGYNEQFF. CDR3 in DNA: TGTGCCAGCGGGCTAGCGGTTGGGTACAATGAGCAGTTCTTC.